Many counts were recorded for the clone carrying this T cell receptor beta chain. cDNA libraries for TCR alpha and TCR beta, carrying sample barcodes and UMIs, came from 5'RACE with constant-segment primers. TCRdb re-derived calls from the 5' RACE reads in MiXCR, one entry per CDR3 protein. The sample consists of under 300,000 distinct CDR3 sequences, over 8.5% of them appearing once. This sample was taken from a study of T-cell memory formation after mild COVID-19. Germline V gene lookup returns CDR1 SGHNT and CDR2 YYREEE (reference sequence). The CDR3 has 16 residues. V was shortened by 4 bases and J by 0 bases, with 14 bases between the two germline ends.

Material: PBMCs or a T cell subset sorted from them (not recorded which). The sequence derives from a young man who had mild COVID-19 (a few samples of this study predate the infection). Cell type and time point are not known. The chain employs TRBV5-4 and TRBJ2-1, with D possibly TRBD1 on 5 matching bases. The chain's CDR3 is CASSPRQHHSYNEQFF. The CDR3 nucleotides read TGTGCCAGCAGCCCGAGACAGCACCACTCCTACAATGAGCAGTTCTTC.